This TCR beta chain appears in the sequencing data of a study of OX40 agonist ivuxolimab in advanced cancers. Study-level background: Partial responses, seen in three patients, involved one hepatocellular carcinoma and two cutaneous melanomas. Broader study findings: Low levels of normalized T-cell clonal expansion also appeared in some nonresponders. Expansion of clones was among the lowest in partial responders at 0.1-3.0 mg/kg.

The repertoire was sequenced with immunoSEQ multiplex PCR; TCRdb's copy has only in-frame clones and lacks some. The sample lists 80,000 to 95,000 clones; roughly 90% were seen once. Points on this clone: Its antigen remains unidentified.

The sample was CD4+ or CD8+ T cells sorted from blood, taken in a trial of the OX40 agonist ivuxolimab. This TCR came from an adult with an advanced solid tumor such as melanoma, head and neck, liver or kidney cancer.

This CDR3 is CSVKNTEAFF. CDR3 nucleotides: TGCAGCGTTAAGAACACTGAAGCTTTCTTT. The gene calls are TRBV29-1 and TRBJ1-1; D remains ambiguous. The CDR3 spans 10 residues. Germline V gene data show CDR1 as SQVTM and CDR2 as ANQGSEA. The V gene lost 5 bases and the J gene lost 1 base, with 2 bases spanning the gap. Supplemented by reference TRBV29-1 and TRBJ1-1, the full variable domain reads SAVISQKPSRDICQRGTSLTIQCQVDSQVTMMFWYRQQPGQSLTLIATANQGSEATYESGFVIDKFPISRPNLTFSTLTVSNMSPEDSSIYLCSVKNTEAFFGQGTRLTVV.